The rows below give T cell receptor beta chains drawn from one sample of a study of T-cell reconstitution after alpha-beta-depleted transplantation in children. TCRdb fed the PCR reads into MiXCR, producing one record per CDR3 protein. The sample has 45,000 to 60,000 distinct CDR3 sequences, about 50% seen once; the top ten hold roughly two fifths. The sequencing used peripheral blood, collected before TCRalphabeta/CD19-depleted stem cell transplant. These receptors were taken from a boy less than two years old with SCID, due to receive a stem cell transplant. The CDR3 runs from the conserved cysteine through the conserved F or W. A D gene is named only where the DNA matches it firmly. Not every row has a clone size; where given, it reads once, few, many or a size class.

D gene: .
clone size: few
J gene: TRBJ1-2
V gene: TRBV7-8
CDR3 protein: CASSLAEGDWYGYTF
CDR3 DNA: TGTGCCAGCAGCTTAGCTGAGGGGGACTGGTATGGCTACACCTTC

D gene: .
clone size: .
J gene: TRBJ1-1
V gene: TRBV20-1
CDR3 protein: CSALPTTRMDTEAFF
CDR3 DNA: TGCAGTGCTCTACCCACGACGAGAATGGACACTGAAGCTTTCTTT

D gene: .
clone size: many
J gene: TRBJ2-7
V gene: TRBV20-1
CDR3 protein: CSASPGGGNEQYF
CDR3 DNA: TGCAGTGCTTCCCCAGGGGGGGGAAACGAGCAGTACTTC

D gene: .
clone size: .
J gene: TRBJ1-6
V gene: TRBV11-2
CDR3 protein: CASSLAGLRNSPLHF
CDR3 DNA: TGTGCCAGCAGCCTTGCAGGGTTACGGAATTCACCCCTCCACTTT

D gene: .
clone size: .
J gene: TRBJ2-5
V gene: TRBV9
CDR3 protein: CASSVGRGGRSEETQYF
CDR3 DNA: TGTGCCAGCAGCGTAGGCAGGGGGGGCCGGAGTGAGGAGACCCAGTACTTC

D gene: TRBD1
clone size: .
J gene: TRBJ1-5
V gene: TRBV13
CDR3 protein: CASSRTGDQPQHF
CDR3 DNA: TGTGCCAGCAGCCGGACAGGGGATCAGCCCCAGCATTTT

D gene: .
clone size: few
J gene: TRBJ2-7
V gene: TRBV29-1
CDR3 protein: CSVAVVDRSSYEQYF
CDR3 DNA: TGCAGCGTTGCGGTCGTAGACAGGAGCTCCTACGAGCAGTACTTC

D gene: TRBD1
clone size: few
J gene: TRBJ2-3
V gene: TRBV10-1
CDR3 protein: CASSEDRDLTDTQYF
CDR3 DNA: TGCGCCAGCAGTGAGGACAGGGACCTCACAGATACGCAGTATTTT

D gene: .
clone size: few
J gene: TRBJ2-7
V gene: TRBV6-2/TRBV6-3
CDR3 protein: CASSYSGEQYF
CDR3 DNA: TGTGCCAGCAGTTACTCCGGAGAGCAGTACTTC

D gene: .
clone size: .
J gene: TRBJ1-2
V gene: TRBV5-1
CDR3 protein: CASSLNRDGANYGYTF
CDR3 DNA: TGCGCCAGCAGCTTGAACCGGGACGGTGCTAACTATGGCTACACCTTC

D gene: .
clone size: many
J gene: TRBJ2-7
V gene: TRBV5-1
CDR3 protein: CASSLVGGSYEQYF
CDR3 DNA: TGTGCCAGCAGTTTAGTCGGGGGTTCCTACGAGCAGTACTTC

D gene: .
clone size: .
J gene: TRBJ2-3
V gene: TRBV27
CDR3 protein: CASSYRAVDTQYF
CDR3 DNA: TGTGCCAGCAGTTACAGGGCCGTAGATACGCAGTATTTT

D gene: .
clone size: .
J gene: TRBJ2-2
V gene: TRBV15
CDR3 protein: CATSLGQTGELFF
CDR3 DNA: TGTGCCACCAGCCTAGGACAAACCGGGGAGCTGTTTTTT

D gene: TRBD1
clone size: .
J gene: TRBJ2-7
V gene: TRBV12-3/TRBV12-4
CDR3 protein: CASSWGGQGYEQYF
CDR3 DNA: TGTGCCAGCAGTTGGGGGGGACAGGGCTACGAGCAGTACTTC

D gene: .
clone size: .
J gene: TRBJ1-1
V gene: TRBV20-1
CDR3 protein: CSVLGRMNTEAFF
CDR3 DNA: TGCAGTGTTTTGGGCCGGATGAACACTGAAGCTTTCTTT

D gene: .
clone size: .
J gene: TRBJ2-5
V gene: TRBV20-1
CDR3 protein: CSVGVETQYF
CDR3 DNA: TGCAGTGTAGGAGTGGAGACCCAGTACTTC

D gene: .
clone size: .
J gene: TRBJ2-2
V gene: TRBV7-3
CDR3 protein: CASSKFGNTGELFF
CDR3 DNA: TGTGCCAGCTCAAAATTCGGGAACACCGGGGAGCTGTTTTTT

D gene: .
clone size: .
J gene: TRBJ1-5
V gene: TRBV9
CDR3 protein: CASSVGGAGHQPQHF
CDR3 DNA: TGTGCCAGCAGCGTAGGGGGGGCAGGACATCAGCCCCAGCATTTT

D gene: .
clone size: .
J gene: TRBJ2-1
V gene: TRBV5-6
CDR3 protein: CANSLLGGEFTNEQFF
CDR3 DNA: TGTGCCAACAGCTTGCTAGGGGGGGAATTCACCAATGAGCAGTTCTTC

D gene: .
clone size: .
J gene: TRBJ1-2
V gene: TRBV5-5
CDR3 protein: CASSFGDDYGYTF
CDR3 DNA: TGTGCCAGCAGCTTTGGCGACGACTATGGCTACACCTTC

D gene: .
clone size: .
J gene: TRBJ2-7
V gene: TRBV7-2
CDR3 protein: CASSLEGGGSYEQYF
CDR3 DNA: TGTGCCAGCAGCTTAGAGGGGGGTGGGTCGTACGAGCAGTACTTC

D gene: .
clone size: many
J gene: TRBJ1-2
V gene: TRBV5-6
CDR3 protein: CASSSDSLIYGYTF
CDR3 DNA: TGTGCCAGCAGCTCAGACAGCTTGATCTATGGCTACACCTTC

D gene: .
clone size: .
J gene: TRBJ1-2
V gene: TRBV12-3/TRBV12-4
CDR3 protein: CASRNSYGYTF
CDR3 DNA: TGTGCCAGCAGAAACAGCTATGGCTACACCTTC

D gene: .
clone size: few
J gene: TRBJ2-7
V gene: TRBV5-1
CDR3 protein: CASSLNDPGYEQYF
CDR3 DNA: TGCGCCAGCAGCTTGAACGACCCAGGGTACGAGCAGTACTTC

D gene: .
clone size: .
J gene: TRBJ1-1
V gene: TRBV7-9
CDR3 protein: CASSHQGGNTEAFF
CDR3 DNA: TGTGCCAGCAGCCATCAAGGGGGTAACACTGAAGCTTTCTTT

D gene: TRBD1
clone size: .
J gene: TRBJ2-2
V gene: TRBV7-6
CDR3 protein: CASSFNRGKPNTGELFF
CDR3 DNA: TGTGCCAGCAGCTTCAACAGGGGAAAGCCGAACACCGGGGAGCTGTTTTTT

D gene: .
clone size: .
J gene: TRBJ1-1
V gene: TRBV20-1
CDR3 protein: CSALSRLSSTEAFF
CDR3 DNA: TGCAGTGCCCTCAGCAGGCTTTCGAGCACTGAAGCTTTCTTT

D gene: TRBD2
clone size: .
J gene: TRBJ2-5
V gene: TRBV29-1
CDR3 protein: CSVGRGGHETQYF
CDR3 DNA: TGCAGCGTAGGGCGGGGGGGCCACGAGACCCAGTACTTC

D gene: .
clone size: once
J gene: TRBJ2-7
V gene: TRBV20-1
CDR3 protein: CSVNLMGYEQYF
CDR3 DNA: TGCAGTGTCAACCTAATGGGCTACGAGCAGTACTTC